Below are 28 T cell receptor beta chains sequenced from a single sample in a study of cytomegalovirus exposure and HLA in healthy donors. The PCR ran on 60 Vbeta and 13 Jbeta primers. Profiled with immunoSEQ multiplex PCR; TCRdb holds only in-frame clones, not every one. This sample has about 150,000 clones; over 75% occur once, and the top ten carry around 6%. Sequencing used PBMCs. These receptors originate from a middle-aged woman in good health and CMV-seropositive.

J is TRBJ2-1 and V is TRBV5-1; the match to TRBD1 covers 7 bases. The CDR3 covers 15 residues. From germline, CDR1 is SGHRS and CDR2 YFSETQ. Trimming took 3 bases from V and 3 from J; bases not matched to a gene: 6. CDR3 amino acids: CASSYEGAIYNEQFF. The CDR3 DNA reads TGCGCCAGCAGCTATGAGGGGGCCATCTACAATGAGCAGTTCTTC.

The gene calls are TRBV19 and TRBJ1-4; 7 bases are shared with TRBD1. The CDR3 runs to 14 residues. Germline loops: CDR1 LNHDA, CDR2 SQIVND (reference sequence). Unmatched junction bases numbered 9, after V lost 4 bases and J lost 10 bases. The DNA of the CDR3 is TGTGCCAGTAGTAGACAGGGAGTGGAAGGAAAACTGTTTTTT. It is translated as CASSRQGVEGKLFF.

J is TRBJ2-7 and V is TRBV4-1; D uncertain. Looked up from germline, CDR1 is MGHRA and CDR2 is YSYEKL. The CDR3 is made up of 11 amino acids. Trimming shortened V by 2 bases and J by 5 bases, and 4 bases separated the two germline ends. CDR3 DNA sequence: TGCGCCAGCAGCCAATATAACGAGCAGTACTTC. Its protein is CASSQYNEQYF.

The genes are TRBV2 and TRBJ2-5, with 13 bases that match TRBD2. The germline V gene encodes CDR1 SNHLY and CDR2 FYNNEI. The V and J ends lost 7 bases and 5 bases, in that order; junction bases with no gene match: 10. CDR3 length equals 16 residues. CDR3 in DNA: TGTGCCAGCAAGCCGGGACTAGCGGGGAGGGGGGAGACCCAGTACTTC. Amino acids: CASKPGLAGRGETQYF.

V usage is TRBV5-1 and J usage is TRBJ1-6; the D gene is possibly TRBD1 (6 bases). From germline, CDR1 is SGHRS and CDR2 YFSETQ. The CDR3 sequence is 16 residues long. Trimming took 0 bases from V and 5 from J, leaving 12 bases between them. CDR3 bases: TGCGCCAGCAGCTTGGAGGGGGGGCGCGATAATTCACCCCTCCACTTT. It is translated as CASSLEGGRDNSPLHF.

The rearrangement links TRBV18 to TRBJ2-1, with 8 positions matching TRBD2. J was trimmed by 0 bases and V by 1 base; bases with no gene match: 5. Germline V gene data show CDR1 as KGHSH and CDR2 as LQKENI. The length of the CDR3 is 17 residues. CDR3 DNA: TGTGCCAGCTCACCACTTGCGGGGGGCAGCTCCTACAATGAGCAGTTCTTC. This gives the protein CASSPLAGGSSYNEQFF.

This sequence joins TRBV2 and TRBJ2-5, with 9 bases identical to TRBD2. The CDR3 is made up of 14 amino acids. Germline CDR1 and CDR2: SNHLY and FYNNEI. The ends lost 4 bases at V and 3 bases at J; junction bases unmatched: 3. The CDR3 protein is CASSGGLAEETQYF. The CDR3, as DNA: TGTGCCAGCAGTGGGGGACTAGCAGAAGAGACCCAGTACTTC.

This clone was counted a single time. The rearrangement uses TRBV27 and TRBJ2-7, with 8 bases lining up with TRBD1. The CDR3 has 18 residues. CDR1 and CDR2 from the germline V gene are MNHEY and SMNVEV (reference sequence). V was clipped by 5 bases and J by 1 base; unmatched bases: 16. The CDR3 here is CASSLRTGSGSWSYEQYF. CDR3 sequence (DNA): TGTGCCAGCAGTCTAAGGACAGGGAGCGGTTCATGGTCCTACGAGCAGTACTTC.

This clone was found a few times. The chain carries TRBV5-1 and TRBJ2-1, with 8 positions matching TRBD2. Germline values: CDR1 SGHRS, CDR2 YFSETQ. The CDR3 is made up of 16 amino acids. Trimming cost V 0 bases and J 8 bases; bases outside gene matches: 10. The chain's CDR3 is CASSLAGGSKQYEQFF. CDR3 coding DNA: TGCGCCAGCAGCTTGGCGGGAGGGTCGAAGCAGTATGAGCAGTTCTTC.

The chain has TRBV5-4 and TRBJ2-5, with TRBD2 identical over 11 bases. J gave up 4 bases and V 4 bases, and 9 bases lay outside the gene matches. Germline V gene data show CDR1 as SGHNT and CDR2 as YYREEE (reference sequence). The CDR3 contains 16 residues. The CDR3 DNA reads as TGTGCCAGCAGCCCGACTAGCGGGAAGGGGGTAGAGACCCAGTACTTC. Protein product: CASSPTSGKGVETQYF.

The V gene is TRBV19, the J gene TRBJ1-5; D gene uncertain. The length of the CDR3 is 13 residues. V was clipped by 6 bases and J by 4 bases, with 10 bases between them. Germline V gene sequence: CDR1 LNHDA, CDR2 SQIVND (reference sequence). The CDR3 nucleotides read TGTGCCAGTAGCGAACAGAGAAATCAGCCCCAGCATTTT. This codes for CASSEQRNQPQHF.

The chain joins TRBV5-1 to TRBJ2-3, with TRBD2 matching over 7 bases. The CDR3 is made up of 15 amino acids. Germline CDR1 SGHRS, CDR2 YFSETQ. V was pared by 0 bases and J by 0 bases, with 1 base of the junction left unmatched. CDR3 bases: TGCGCCAGCAGCTTGGTTAGCGGGAGCACAGATACGCAGTATTTT. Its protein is CASSLVSGSTDTQYF.

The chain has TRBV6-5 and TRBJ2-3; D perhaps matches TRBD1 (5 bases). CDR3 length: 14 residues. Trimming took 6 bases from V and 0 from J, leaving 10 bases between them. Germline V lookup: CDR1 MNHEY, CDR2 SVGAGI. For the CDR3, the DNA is TGTGCCAGCAGGCCTAGGACAAGCACAGATACGCAGTATTTT. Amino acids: CASRPRTSTDTQYF.

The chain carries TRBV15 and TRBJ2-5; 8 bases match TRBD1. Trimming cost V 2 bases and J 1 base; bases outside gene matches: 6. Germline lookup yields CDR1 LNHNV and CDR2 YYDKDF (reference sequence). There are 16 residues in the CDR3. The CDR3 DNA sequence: TGTGCCACCAGCAGACGGACAGGGAGCCGCCAAGAGACCCAGTACTTC. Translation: CATSRRTGSRQETQYF.

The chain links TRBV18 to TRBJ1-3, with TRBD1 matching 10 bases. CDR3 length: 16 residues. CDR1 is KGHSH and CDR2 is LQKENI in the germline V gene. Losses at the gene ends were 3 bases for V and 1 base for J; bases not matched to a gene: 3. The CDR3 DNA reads TGTGCCAGCTCACCGGGACAGGGGTTTTCTGGAAACACCATATATTTT. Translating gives CASSPGQGFSGNTIYF.

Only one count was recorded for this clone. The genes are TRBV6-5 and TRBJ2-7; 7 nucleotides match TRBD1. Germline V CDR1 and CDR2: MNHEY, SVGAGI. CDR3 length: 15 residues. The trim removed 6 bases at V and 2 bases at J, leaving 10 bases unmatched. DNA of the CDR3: TGTGCCAGCAGGCCAGGGGGATATGGGACCTACGAGCAGTACTTC. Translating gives CASRPGGYGTYEQYF.

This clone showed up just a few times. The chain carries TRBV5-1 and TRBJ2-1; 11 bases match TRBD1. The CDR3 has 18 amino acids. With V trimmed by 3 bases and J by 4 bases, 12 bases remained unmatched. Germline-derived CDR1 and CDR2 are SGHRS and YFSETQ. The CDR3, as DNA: TGCGCCAGCAGCTACGCCTTAGGACAGGGGGCGAATTACAATGAGCAGTTCTTC. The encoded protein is CASSYALGQGANYNEQFF. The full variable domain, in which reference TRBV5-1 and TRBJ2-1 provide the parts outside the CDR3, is KAGVTQTPRYLIKTRGQQVTLSCSPISGHRSVSWYQQTPGQGLQFLFEYFSETQRNKGNFPGRFSGRQFSNSRSEMNVSTLELGDSALYLCASSYALGQGANYNEQFFGPGTRLTVL.

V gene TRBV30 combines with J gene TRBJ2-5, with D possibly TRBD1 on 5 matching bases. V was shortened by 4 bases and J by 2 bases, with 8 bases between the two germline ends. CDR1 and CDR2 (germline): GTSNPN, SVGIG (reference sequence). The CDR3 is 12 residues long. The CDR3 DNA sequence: TGTGCCTGGAATCAGGGACAAGAGACCCAGTACTTC. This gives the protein CAWNQGQETQYF.

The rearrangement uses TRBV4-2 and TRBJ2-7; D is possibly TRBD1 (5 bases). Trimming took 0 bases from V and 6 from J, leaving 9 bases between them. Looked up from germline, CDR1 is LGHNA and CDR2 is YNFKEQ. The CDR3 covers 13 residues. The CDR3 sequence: CASSQDSTGEQYF. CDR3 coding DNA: TGTGCCAGCAGCCAAGATAGCACAGGCGAGCAGTACTTC.

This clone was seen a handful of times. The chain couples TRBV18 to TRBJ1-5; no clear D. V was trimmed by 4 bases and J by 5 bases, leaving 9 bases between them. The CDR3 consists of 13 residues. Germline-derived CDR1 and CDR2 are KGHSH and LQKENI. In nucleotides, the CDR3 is TGTGCCAGCTCACTGAGTATTGATCAGCCCCAGCATTTT. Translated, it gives CASSLSIDQPQHF.

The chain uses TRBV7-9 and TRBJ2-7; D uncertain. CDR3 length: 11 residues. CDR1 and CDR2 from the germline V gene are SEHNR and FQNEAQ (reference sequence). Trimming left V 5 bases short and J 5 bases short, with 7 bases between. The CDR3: CASSGGHEQYF. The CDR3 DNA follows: TGTGCCAGCAGCGGCGGCCACGAGCAGTACTTC.

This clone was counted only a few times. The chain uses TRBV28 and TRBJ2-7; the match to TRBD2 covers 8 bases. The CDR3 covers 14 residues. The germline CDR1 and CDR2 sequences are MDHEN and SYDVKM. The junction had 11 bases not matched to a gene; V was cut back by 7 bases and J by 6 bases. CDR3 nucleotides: TGTGCCAGCAAATCCCAAGCGGGAGTCACCGAGCAGTACTTC. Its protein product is CASKSQAGVTEQYF.

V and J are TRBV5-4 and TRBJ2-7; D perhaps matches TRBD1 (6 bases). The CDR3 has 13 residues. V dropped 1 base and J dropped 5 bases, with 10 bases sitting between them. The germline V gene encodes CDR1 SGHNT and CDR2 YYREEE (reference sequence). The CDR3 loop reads CASSLTGTNEQYF. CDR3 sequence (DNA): TGTGCCAGCAGCTTGACAGGGACCAACGAGCAGTACTTC.

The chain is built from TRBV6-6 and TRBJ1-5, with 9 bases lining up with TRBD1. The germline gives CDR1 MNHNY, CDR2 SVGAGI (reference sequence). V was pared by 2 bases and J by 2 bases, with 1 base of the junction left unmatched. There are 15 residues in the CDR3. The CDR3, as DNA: TGTGCCAGCAGTTACGGGGACAGGGGCAATCAGCCCCAGCATTTT. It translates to CASSYGDRGNQPQHF.

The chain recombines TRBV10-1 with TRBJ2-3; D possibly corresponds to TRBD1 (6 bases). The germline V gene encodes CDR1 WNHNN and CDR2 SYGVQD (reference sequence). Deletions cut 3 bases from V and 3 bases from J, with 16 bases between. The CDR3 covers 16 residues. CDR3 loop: CASSEGGEGVTDTQYF. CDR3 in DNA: TGCGCCAGCAGTGAAGGGGGAGAGGGAGTGACAGATACGCAGTATTTT.

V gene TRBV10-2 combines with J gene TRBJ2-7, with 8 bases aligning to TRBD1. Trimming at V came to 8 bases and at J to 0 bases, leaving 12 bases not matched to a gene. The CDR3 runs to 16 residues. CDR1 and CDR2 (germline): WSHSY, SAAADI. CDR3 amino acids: CASYGQGIPSSYEQYF. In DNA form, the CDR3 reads TGCGCCAGCTACGGACAGGGAATTCCAAGCTCCTACGAGCAGTACTTC.

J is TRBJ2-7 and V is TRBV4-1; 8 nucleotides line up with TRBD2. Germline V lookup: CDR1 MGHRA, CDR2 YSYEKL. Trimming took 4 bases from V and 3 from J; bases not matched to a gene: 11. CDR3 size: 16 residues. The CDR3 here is CASSPLGSGSVYEQYF. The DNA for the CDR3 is TGCGCCAGCAGCCCCTTGGGGAGCGGGAGTGTCTACGAGCAGTACTTC.

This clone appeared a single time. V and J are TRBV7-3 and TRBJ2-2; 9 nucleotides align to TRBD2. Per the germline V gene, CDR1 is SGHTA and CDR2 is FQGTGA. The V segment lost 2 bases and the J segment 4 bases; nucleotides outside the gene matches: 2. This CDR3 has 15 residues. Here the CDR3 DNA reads TGTGCCAGCAGCTTAGGACTAGCGAGCACCGGGGAGCTGTTTTTT. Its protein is CASSLGLASTGELFF.